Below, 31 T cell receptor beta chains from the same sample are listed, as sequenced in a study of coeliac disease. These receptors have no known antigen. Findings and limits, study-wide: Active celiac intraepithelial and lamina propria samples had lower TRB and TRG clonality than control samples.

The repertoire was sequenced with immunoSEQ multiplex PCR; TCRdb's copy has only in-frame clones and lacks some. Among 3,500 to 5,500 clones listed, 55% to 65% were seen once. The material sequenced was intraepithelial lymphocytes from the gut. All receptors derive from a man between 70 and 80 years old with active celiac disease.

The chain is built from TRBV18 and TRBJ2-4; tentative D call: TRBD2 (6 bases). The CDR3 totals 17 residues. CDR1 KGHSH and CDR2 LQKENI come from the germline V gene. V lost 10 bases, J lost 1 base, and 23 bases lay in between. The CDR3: CATSKGTSRDAKNIQYF. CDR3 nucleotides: TGTGCCACCTCTAAGGGAACTAGCAGGGATGCCAAAAACATTCAGTACTTC.

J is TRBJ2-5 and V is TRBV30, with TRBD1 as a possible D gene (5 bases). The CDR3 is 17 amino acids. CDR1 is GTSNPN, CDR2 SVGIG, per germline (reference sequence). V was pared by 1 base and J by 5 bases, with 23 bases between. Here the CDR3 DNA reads TGTGCCTGGAGTGACGGGCTAGTAGGGGTAATGGGGGAGACCCAGTACTTC. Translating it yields CAWSDGLVGVMGETQYF.

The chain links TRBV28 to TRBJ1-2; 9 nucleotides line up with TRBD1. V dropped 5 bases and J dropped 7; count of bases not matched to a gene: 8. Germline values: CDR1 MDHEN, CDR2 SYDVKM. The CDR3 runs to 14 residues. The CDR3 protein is CASSPGQGRSGYTF. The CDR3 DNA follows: TGTGCCAGCAGTCCGGGACAGGGAAGGAGTGGCTACACCTTC.

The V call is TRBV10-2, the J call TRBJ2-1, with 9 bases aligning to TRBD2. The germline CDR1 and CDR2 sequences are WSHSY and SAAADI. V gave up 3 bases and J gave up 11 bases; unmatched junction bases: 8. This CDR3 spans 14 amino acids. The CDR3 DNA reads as TGCGCCAGCAGTGAACTACTAGCGGGTGCCCAGCAGTTCTTC. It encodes CASSELLAGAQQFF.

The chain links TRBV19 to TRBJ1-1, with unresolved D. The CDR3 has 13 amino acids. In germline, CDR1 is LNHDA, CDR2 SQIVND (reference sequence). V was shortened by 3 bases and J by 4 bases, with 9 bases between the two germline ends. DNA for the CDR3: TGTGCCAGTAGTATTGGTCAGGCCACTGAAGCTTTCTTT. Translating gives CASSIGQATEAFF.

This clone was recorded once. CDR3 loop: CASSKDFSGEPYNEQFF. DNA for the CDR3: TGTGCCAGCAGCAAAGACTTCTCGGGGGAACCCTACAATGAGCAGTTCTTC. The chain combines TRBV21-1 with TRBJ2-1; TRBD2, as called in the table, went unchecked against the DNA. TRBV21-1 is a documented pseudogene. This CDR3 contains 17 residues.

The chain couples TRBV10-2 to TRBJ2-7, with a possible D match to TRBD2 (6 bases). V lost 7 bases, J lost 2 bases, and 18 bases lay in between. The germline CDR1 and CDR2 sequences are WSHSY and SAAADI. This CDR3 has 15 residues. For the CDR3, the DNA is TGCGCCAGCACCCCGTCCCGGGACTGGGCCTACGAGCAGTACTTC. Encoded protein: CASTPSRDWAYEQYF.

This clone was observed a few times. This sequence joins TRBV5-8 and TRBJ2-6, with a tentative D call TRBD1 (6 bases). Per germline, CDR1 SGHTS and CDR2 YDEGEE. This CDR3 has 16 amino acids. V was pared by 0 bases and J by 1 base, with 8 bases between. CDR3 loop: CASSLETGSGANVLTF. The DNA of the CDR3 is TGTGCCAGCAGCTTGGAAACAGGGTCTGGGGCCAACGTCCTGACTTTC.

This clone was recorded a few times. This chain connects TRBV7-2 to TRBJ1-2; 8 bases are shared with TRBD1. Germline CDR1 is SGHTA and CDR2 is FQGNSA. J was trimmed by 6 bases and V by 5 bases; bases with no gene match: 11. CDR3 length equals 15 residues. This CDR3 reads CASSGQKYRGDGYTF. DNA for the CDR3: TGTGCCAGCAGCGGCCAGAAGTACAGGGGGGATGGCTACACCTTC.

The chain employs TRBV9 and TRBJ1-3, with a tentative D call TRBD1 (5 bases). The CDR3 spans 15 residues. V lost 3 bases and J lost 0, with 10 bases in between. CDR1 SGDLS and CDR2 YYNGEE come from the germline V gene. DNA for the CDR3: TGTGCCAGCAGCGGAACAGGCCTCTCTGGAAACACCATATATTTT. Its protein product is CASSGTGLSGNTIYF.

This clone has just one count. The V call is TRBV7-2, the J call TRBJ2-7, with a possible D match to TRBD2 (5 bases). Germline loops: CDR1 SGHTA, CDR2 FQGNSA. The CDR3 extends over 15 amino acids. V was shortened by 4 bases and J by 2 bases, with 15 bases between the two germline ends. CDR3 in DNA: TGTGCCAGCAGCTCCTCCGGAGGCCTAACCTACGAGCAGTACTTC. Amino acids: CASSSSGGLTYEQYF.

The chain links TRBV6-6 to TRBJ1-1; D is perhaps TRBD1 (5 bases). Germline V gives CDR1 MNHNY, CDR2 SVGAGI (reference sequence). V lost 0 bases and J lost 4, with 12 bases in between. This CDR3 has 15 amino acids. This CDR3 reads CASSYSVQGITEAFF. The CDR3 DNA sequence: TGTGCCAGCAGTTACTCGGTTCAGGGTATCACTGAAGCTTTCTTT.

CDR3 amino acids: CASSLDDSLANVLTF. CDR3 sequence (DNA): TGTGCCAGCAGCTTGGATGACTCTCTGGCCAACGTCCTGACTTTC. The genes are TRBV5-5 and TRBJ2-6; D unresolved. This CDR3 region has 15 residues. V lost 0 bases, J lost 6 bases, and 10 bases lay in between. The germline V gene has CDR1 SGHKS and CDR2 YYEKEE (reference sequence).

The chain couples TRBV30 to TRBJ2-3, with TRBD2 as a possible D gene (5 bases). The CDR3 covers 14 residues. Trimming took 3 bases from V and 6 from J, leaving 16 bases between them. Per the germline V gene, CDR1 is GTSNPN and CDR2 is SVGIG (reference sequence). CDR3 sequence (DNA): TGTGCCTGGAGCCTTGGCCTTAGGGAGGATACGCAGTATTTT. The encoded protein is CAWSLGLREDTQYF.

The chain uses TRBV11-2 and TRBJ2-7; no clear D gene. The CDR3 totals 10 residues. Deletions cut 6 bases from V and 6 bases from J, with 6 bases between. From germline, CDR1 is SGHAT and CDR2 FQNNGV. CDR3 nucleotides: TGTGCCAGCAGTTCCGTCGAGCAGTACTTC. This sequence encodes CASSSVEQYF.

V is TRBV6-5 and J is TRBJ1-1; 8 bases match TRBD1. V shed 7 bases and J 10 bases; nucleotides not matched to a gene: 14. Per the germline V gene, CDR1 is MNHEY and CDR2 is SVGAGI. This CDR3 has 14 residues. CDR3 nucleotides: TGTGCCAGCACCTACCGGACAGGGAAGGCCCGAGCTTTCTTT. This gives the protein CASTYRTGKARAFF.

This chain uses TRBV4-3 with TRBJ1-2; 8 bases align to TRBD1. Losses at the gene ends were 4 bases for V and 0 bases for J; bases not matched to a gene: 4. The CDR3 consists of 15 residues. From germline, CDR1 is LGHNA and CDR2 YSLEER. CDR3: CASSREQGANYGYTF. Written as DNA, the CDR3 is TGCGCCAGCAGCCGAGAACAGGGGGCTAACTATGGCTACACCTTC.

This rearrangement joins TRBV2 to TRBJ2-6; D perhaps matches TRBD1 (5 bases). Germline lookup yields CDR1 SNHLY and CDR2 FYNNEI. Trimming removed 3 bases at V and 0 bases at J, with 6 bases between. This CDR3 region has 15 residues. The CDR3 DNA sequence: TGTGCCAGCAGTGACAGGGTCTCTGGGGCCAACGTCCTGACTTTC. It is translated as CASSDRVSGANVLTF. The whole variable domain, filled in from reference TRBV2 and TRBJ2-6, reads EPEVTQTPSHQVTQMGQEVILRCVPISNHLYFYWYRQILGQKVEFLVSFYNNEISEKSEIFDDQFSVERPDGSNFTLKIRSTKLEDSAMYFCASSDRVSGANVLTFGAGSRLTVL.

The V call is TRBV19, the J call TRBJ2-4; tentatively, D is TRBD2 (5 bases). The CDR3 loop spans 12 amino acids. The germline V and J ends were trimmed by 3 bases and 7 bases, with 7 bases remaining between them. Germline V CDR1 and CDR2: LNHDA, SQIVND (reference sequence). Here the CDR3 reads CASSIPGNIQYF. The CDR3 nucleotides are TGTGCCAGTAGTATCCCGGGGAACATTCAGTACTTC.

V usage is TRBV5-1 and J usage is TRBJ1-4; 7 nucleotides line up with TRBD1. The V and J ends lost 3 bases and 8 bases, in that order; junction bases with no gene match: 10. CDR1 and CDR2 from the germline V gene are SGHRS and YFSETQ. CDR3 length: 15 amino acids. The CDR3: CASSSRQGGGEKLFF. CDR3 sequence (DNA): TGCGCCAGCAGCTCCCGACAGGGAGGTGGCGAAAAACTGTTTTTT.

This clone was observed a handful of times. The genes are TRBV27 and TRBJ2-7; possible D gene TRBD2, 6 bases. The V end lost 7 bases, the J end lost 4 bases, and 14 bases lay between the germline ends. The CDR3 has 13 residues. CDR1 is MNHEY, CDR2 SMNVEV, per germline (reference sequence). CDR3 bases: TGTGCCAGCATGGTCGGGAGCGGGTACGAGCAGTACTTC. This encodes CASMVGSGYEQYF.

The CDR3 sequence is CASNSGQGEETQYF. CDR3 nucleotides: TGCGCCAGTAACTCCGGACAGGGTGAAGAGACCCAGTACTTC. V and J are TRBV5-1 and TRBJ2-5; 8 bases are a match to TRBD1. The CDR3 extends over 14 amino acids. V was clipped by 8 bases and J by 3 bases; unmatched bases: 9. From germline, CDR1 is SGHRS and CDR2 YFSETQ.

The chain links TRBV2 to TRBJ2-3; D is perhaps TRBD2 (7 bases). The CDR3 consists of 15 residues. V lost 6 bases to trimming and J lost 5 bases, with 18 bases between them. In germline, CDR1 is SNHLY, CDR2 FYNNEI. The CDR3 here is CASRGMGGPGDTQYF. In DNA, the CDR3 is TGTGCCAGCAGAGGAATGGGGGGGCCTGGAGATACGCAGTATTTT. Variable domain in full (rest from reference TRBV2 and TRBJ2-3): EPEVTQTPSHQVTQMGQEVILRCVPISNHLYFYWYRQILGQKVEFLVSFYNNEISEKSEIFDDQFSVERPDGSNFTLKIRSTKLEDSAMYFCASRGMGGPGDTQYFGPGTRLTVL.

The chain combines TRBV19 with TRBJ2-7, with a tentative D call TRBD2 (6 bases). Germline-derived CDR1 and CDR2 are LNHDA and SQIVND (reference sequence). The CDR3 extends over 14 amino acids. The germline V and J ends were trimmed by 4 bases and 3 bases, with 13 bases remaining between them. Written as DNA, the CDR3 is TGTGCCAGTAGTAATGGGGGGATTTTCTACGAGCAGTACTTC. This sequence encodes CASSNGGIFYEQYF.

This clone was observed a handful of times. CDR3 loop: CSDHGTDNYGYTF. As DNA, the CDR3 is TGCAGCGACCATGGGACAGACAACTATGGCTACACCTTC. V usage is TRBV29-1 and J usage is TRBJ1-2; 7 bases match TRBD1. V lost 7 bases and J lost 2; bases outside the gene matches: 7. Germline loops: CDR1 SQVTM, CDR2 ANQGSEA. This CDR3 has 13 residues.

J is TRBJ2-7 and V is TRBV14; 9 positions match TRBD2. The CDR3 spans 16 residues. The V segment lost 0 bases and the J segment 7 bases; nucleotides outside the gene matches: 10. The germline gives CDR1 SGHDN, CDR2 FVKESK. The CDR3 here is CASSQEAGGHLDEQYF. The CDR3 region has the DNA TGTGCCAGCAGCCAAGAAGCGGGGGGACATCTAGATGAGCAGTACTTC.

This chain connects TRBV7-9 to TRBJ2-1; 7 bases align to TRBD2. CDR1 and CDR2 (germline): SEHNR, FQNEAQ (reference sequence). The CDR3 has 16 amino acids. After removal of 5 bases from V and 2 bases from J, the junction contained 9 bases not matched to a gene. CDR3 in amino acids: CASSPPGGGTYNEQFF. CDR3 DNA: TGTGCCAGCAGCCCCCCGGGAGGAGGGACCTACAATGAGCAGTTCTTC.

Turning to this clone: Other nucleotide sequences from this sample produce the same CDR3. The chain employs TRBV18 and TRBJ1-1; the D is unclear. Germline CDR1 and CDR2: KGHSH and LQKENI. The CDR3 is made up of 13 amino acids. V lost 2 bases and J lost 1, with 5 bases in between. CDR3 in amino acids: CASSPGQNTEAFF. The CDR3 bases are TGTGCCAGCTCACCAGGCCAGAACACTGAAGCTTTCTTT.

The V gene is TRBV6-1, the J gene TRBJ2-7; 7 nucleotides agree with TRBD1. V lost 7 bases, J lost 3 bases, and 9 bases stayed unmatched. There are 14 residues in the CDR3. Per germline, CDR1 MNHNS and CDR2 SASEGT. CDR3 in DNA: TGTGCCAGCACCCCGGGACAGCGACACTACGAGCAGTACTTC. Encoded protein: CASTPGQRHYEQYF.

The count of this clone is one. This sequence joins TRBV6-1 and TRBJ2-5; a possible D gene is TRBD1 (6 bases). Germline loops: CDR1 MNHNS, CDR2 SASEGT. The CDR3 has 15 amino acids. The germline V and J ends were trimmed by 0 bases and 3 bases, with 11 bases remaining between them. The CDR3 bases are TGTGCCAGCAGTGAAGCCCACAGGGTAGAAGAGACCCAGTACTTC. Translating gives CASSEAHRVEETQYF.

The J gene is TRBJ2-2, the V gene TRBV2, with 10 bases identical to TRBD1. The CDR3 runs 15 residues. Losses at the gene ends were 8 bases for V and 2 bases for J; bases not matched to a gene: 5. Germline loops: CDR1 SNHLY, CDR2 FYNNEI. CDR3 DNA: TGTGCCAGCGAAGGGACAGGGGTTAACACCGGGGAGCTGTTTTTT. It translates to CASEGTGVNTGELFF.